The T cell receptor (beta chain) described here comes from a study of regulatory T cells in long-lasting Graves disease. CDR3 length: 14 residues. Trimming cost V 9 bases and J 0 bases, with 12 bases left between them. Germline assignment: CDR1 LNHDA and CDR2 SQIVND (reference sequence). Many counts were recorded for this clonotype. What it binds is unknown. With iRepertoire HTBI primers and Arm-PCR of CDR3 regions, TCR beta libraries were built. TCRdb called the multiplex PCR reads again in MiXCR, with one record for every CDR3 protein. The sample has 600,000 to 800,000 distinct CDR3 sequences; 25% to 35% are singletons. Time point noted: persistent/refractory GD, antithyroid drugs over 5 years with positive TRAb. Construction of the TCR library relied on RNA isolated from PBMCs. Study-wide results and limits: Results may be inaccurate due to the small sample size.

This receptor was identified in a female donor with Graves disease. This rearrangement joins TRBV19 to TRBJ1-5, with D hard to call. Sample: peripheral blood mononuclear cells (PBMCs), taken when the disease was refractory, from a patient treated with antithyroid drugs. CDR3 sequence reads: CASSPLGSNQPQHF. DNA of the CDR3: TGTGCCAGCAGCCCTCTTGGTAGCAATCAGCCCCAGCATTTT.